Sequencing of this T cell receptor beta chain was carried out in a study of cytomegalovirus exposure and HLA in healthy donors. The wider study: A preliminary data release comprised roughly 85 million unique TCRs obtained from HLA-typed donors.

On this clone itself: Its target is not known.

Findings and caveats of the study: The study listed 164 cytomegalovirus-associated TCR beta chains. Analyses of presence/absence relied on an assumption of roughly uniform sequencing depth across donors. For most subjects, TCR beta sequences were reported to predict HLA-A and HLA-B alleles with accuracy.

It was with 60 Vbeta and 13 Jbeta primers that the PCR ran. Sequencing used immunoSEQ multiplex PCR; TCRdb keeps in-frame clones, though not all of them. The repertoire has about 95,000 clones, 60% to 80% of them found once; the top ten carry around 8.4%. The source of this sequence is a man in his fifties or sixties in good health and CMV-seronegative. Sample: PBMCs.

The CDR3 sequence is CASSPLSPRNTEAFF. The CDR3 DNA follows: TGTGCCAGCAGCCCCTTGTCCCCCCGGAACACTGAAGCTTTCTTT. The chain is built from TRBV7-8 and TRBJ1-1, with no clear D. The CDR3 runs to 15 residues. From germline, CDR1 is SGHVS and CDR2 FQNEAQ. V was pared by 5 bases and J by 1 base, with 14 bases between. Full variable domain (missing parts from reference TRBV7-8 and TRBJ1-1): GAGVSQSPRYKVAKRGQDVALRCDPISGHVSLFWYQQALGQGPEFLTYFQNEAQLDKSGLPSDRFFAERPEGSVSTLKIQRTQQEDSAVYLCASSPLSPRNTEAFFGQGTRLTVV.